The following is a TCR beta chain sequence with its context. Antigen specificity is unknown. Use of 60 Vbeta and 13 Jbeta primers characterized the PCR. The protocol was immunoSEQ multiplex PCR, while the TCRdb copy is restricted to in-frame clones and leaves out a portion. The sample has about 170,000 clones; about four fifths are singletons. The data belong to a study of cytomegalovirus exposure and HLA in healthy donors. Whole-study results and caveats: The authors assumed roughly uniform sequencing depth across donors for presence/absence analyses.

J was trimmed by 6 bases and V by 6 bases; bases with no gene match: 5. This CDR3 is 15 amino acids long. In germline, CDR1 is SGHTA, CDR2 FQGNSA. The rearrangement joins TRBV7-2 to TRBJ2-2, with 12 positions matching TRBD1. Specimen: PBMCs. This sequence originates from a man aged 25 to 45 in good health and CMV-seropositive. The CDR3 DNA reads as TGTGCCAGCAGACCGGGACAGGGGGCATCCGGGGAGCTGTTTTTT. Translated, it gives CASRPGQGASGELFF. Drawing the rest from reference TRBV7-2 and TRBJ2-2, the complete variable domain is GAGVSQSPSNKVTEKGKDVELRCDPISGHTALYWYRQSLGQGLEFLIYFQGNSAPDKSGLPSDRFSAERTGGSVSTLTIQRTQQEDSAVYLCASRPGQGASGELFFGEGSRLTVL.